These T cell receptor beta chains were read from a single sample in a study of CD8 T cells in ankylosing spondylitis. TCRdb recomputed calls from the 5' RACE reads with MiXCR, one row per CDR3 protein. The top ten clones hold roughly 15% of a sample with about 330,000 distinct CDR3 sequences, approximately 8.2% of them seen once. Source material: blood, either unsorted or a sorted T cell fraction (not recorded which). These receptors all stem from a male donor with ankylosing spondylitis. Both conserved end residues are part of each CDR3. Fields, in order: V gene, D gene, J gene, clone size, CDR3 DNA, CDR3 protein. The D gene is left open where the match is weak. Rows give clone size only sometimes, using once, few, many, or a class for an expanded clone.

V gene: TRBV20-1; D gene: -; J gene: TRBJ1-5; clone size: -; CDR3 DNA: TGCAGTGCTAGAGATTGGGTGAGAGGCGACCAGCCCCAGCATTTT; CDR3 protein: CSARDWVRGDQPQHF
V gene: TRBV3-1; D gene: TRBD2; J gene: TRBJ2-1; clone size: -; CDR3 DNA: TGTGCCAGCAGCCAAGCGGTGGCGGGAGGGACGTACGGTGAGCAGTTCTTC; CDR3 protein: CASSQAVAGGTYGEQFF
V gene: TRBV6-1; D gene: -; J gene: TRBJ2-7; clone size: few; CDR3 DNA: TGTGCCGGCAAAGCGGACTCTTACGAGCAGTACTTC; CDR3 protein: CAGKADSYEQYF
V gene: TRBV24-1; D gene: -; J gene: TRBJ2-1; clone size: many; CDR3 DNA: TGTGCCACCAGTGATCAGGGTAGGAGTCGGCAGTTCTTC; CDR3 protein: CATSDQGRSRQFF
V gene: TRBV3-1; D gene: -; J gene: TRBJ2-3; clone size: many; CDR3 DNA: TGTGCCAGCAGCCTACAGGGTGTCGGCACAGATACGCAGTATTTT; CDR3 protein: CASSLQGVGTDTQYF
V gene: TRBV11-1; D gene: TRBD2; J gene: TRBJ2-5; clone size: few; CDR3 DNA: TGTGCCAGCAGCTCCCCGGCGTGGCTAGCGGGAGTAACGGGAGAGACCCAGTACTTC; CDR3 protein: CASSSPAWLAGVTGETQYF
V gene: TRBV20-1; D gene: TRBD2; J gene: TRBJ2-1; clone size: -; CDR3 DNA: TGCAGTGCTAGCACTAGCGGGAGGGCGTATGAGCAGTTCTTC; CDR3 protein: CSASTSGRAYEQFF
V gene: TRBV12-3/TRBV12-4; D gene: -; J gene: TRBJ1-2; clone size: few; CDR3 DNA: TGTGCCAGCAGTTTATCAGACTATGGCTACACCTTC; CDR3 protein: CASSLSDYGYTF
V gene: TRBV11-3; D gene: -; J gene: TRBJ1-1; clone size: many; CDR3 DNA: TGTGCCAGCAGCTTGAGGGGAGAGACTGAAGCTTTCTTT; CDR3 protein: CASSLRGETEAFF
V gene: TRBV5-5; D gene: -; J gene: TRBJ1-5; clone size: -; CDR3 DNA: TGTGCCAGCAGCTCACAACGAGGACGCCATCAGCCCCAGCATTTT; CDR3 protein: CASSSQRGRHQPQHF
V gene: TRBV7-9; D gene: -; J gene: TRBJ2-6; clone size: few; CDR3 DNA: TGTGCCTCCAAAGCCCCGGGGGGCCCTGGGGCCAACGTCCTGACTTTC; CDR3 protein: CASKAPGGPGANVLTF
V gene: TRBV24-1; D gene: -; J gene: TRBJ2-1; clone size: -; CDR3 DNA: TGTGCCACCAGTTGGGCGACGGGTCAACAGAATGAGCAGTTCTTC; CDR3 protein: CATSWATGQQNEQFF
V gene: TRBV7-3; D gene: TRBD2; J gene: TRBJ2-1; clone size: many; CDR3 DNA: TGTGCCAGCAGCTCTAGCGGGACTTCCTACAATGAGCAGTTCTTC; CDR3 protein: CASSSSGTSYNEQFF
V gene: TRBV28; D gene: -; J gene: TRBJ2-1; clone size: -; CDR3 DNA: TGTGCCAGCAGTTCATCACCTACCTACAATGAGCAGTTCTTC; CDR3 protein: CASSSSPTYNEQFF
V gene: TRBV5-1; D gene: -; J gene: TRBJ2-6; clone size: few; CDR3 DNA: TGCGCCAGCAGCCCTGACTTCTCTGGGGCCAACGTCCTGACTTTC; CDR3 protein: CASSPDFSGANVLTF
V gene: TRBV15; D gene: TRBD2; J gene: TRBJ2-1; clone size: few; CDR3 DNA: TGTGCCACCAGCAGGGGACTAGCGGAAAACAATGAGCAGTTCTTC; CDR3 protein: CATSRGLAENNEQFF
V gene: TRBV4-1; D gene: -; J gene: TRBJ2-5; clone size: many; CDR3 DNA: TGCGCCAGCAGCCAAGGGTTAGGGGAAGAGACCCAGTACTTC; CDR3 protein: CASSQGLGEETQYF
V gene: TRBV27; D gene: TRBD2; J gene: TRBJ2-7; clone size: -; CDR3 DNA: TGTGCCAGCAGTCAATTCAAGATGACTAGCGGGATCAGTGAGCAGTACTTC; CDR3 protein: CASSQFKMTSGISEQYF
V gene: TRBV7-6; D gene: -; J gene: TRBJ2-2; clone size: few; CDR3 DNA: TGTGCCAGCAGCTTAGCCCTATGGCGGACGAACACCGGGGAGCTGTTTTTT; CDR3 protein: CASSLALWRTNTGELFF
V gene: TRBV5-1; D gene: TRBD2; J gene: TRBJ2-5; clone size: few; CDR3 DNA: TGCGCCAGCAGCTTGGAGCCGGGAGGGGAGACCCAGTACTTC; CDR3 protein: CASSLEPGGETQYF
V gene: TRBV6-5; D gene: TRBD1; J gene: TRBJ1-2; clone size: -; CDR3 DNA: TGTGCCAGCAGTTTACTCGACAGGGCGGATGGCTACACCTTC; CDR3 protein: CASSLLDRADGYTF
V gene: TRBV6-5; D gene: TRBD1; J gene: TRBJ2-1; clone size: -; CDR3 DNA: TGTGCCAGCAGTTACATTAGGGACAGAAACAATGAGCAGTTCTTC; CDR3 protein: CASSYIRDRNNEQFF
V gene: TRBV5-1; D gene: -; J gene: TRBJ2-1; clone size: many; CDR3 DNA: TGCGCCAGCAGCTTGGACAGCGGTAGCTCCTACAATGAGCAGTTCTTC; CDR3 protein: CASSLDSGSSYNEQFF
V gene: TRBV12-3/TRBV12-4; D gene: -; J gene: TRBJ2-1; clone size: -; CDR3 DNA: TGTGCCAGCAGTTTAGATGGCGGGAATTATAATGAGCAGTTCTTC; CDR3 protein: CASSLDGGNYNEQFF
V gene: TRBV7-9; D gene: -; J gene: TRBJ1-1; clone size: few; CDR3 DNA: TGTGCCAGCAGCTTTAACCGAAGCACTGAAGCTTTCTTT; CDR3 protein: CASSFNRSTEAFF
V gene: TRBV3-1; D gene: TRBD1; J gene: TRBJ2-7; clone size: few; CDR3 DNA: TGTGCCAGCAGCCAAGGGACAGGCTACGAGCAGTACTTC; CDR3 protein: CASSQGTGYEQYF
V gene: TRBV12-3/TRBV12-4; D gene: -; J gene: TRBJ2-3; clone size: -; CDR3 DNA: TGTGCCAGCCTACGGGAACGCCCGCCCCCCCCAGATACGCAGTATTTT; CDR3 protein: CASLRERPPPPDTQYF
V gene: TRBV5-1; D gene: TRBD1; J gene: TRBJ2-5; clone size: few; CDR3 DNA: TGCGCCAGCAGCGTAGACAGGGGCCGAGAGACCCAGTACTTC; CDR3 protein: CASSVDRGRETQYF
V gene: TRBV12-3/TRBV12-4; D gene: TRBD2; J gene: TRBJ2-7; clone size: -; CDR3 DNA: TGTGCCAGCAGTCTACTAGCGGGAGACTACTACGAGCAGTACTTC; CDR3 protein: CASSLLAGDYYEQYF
V gene: TRBV20-1; D gene: -; J gene: TRBJ2-3; clone size: -; CDR3 DNA: TGCAGTGCTAGTGCCGAGTACACAGATACGCAGTATTTT; CDR3 protein: CSASAEYTDTQYF
V gene: TRBV29-1; D gene: TRBD2; J gene: TRBJ2-1; clone size: -; CDR3 DNA: TGCAGCGTTGATGGGACTAGCGGGAGCTCCTACAATGAGCAGTTCTTC; CDR3 protein: CSVDGTSGSSYNEQFF
V gene: TRBV29-1; D gene: TRBD1; J gene: TRBJ2-5; clone size: many; CDR3 DNA: TGCAGCGTTTGGACAGGGCAAGAGACCCAGTACTTC; CDR3 protein: CSVWTGQETQYF
V gene: TRBV3-1; D gene: TRBD2; J gene: TRBJ2-4; clone size: few; CDR3 DNA: TGTGCCAGCAGCCAACTGACTAGCGGGAGAGACATTCAGTACTTC; CDR3 protein: CASSQLTSGRDIQYF
V gene: TRBV5-1; D gene: -; J gene: TRBJ2-7; clone size: few; CDR3 DNA: TGCGCCAGCAGCCCGGGACCCCCCAACGTCCTCGAGCAGTACTTC; CDR3 protein: CASSPGPPNVLEQYF
V gene: TRBV9; D gene: -; J gene: TRBJ2-1; clone size: many; CDR3 DNA: TGTGCCAGCAAGGGGAACAATGAGCAGTTCTTC; CDR3 protein: CASKGNNEQFF
V gene: TRBV28; D gene: -; J gene: TRBJ2-4; clone size: -; CDR3 DNA: TGTGCCAGCAGTTTGTGGGATATAGCCAAAAACATTCAGTACTTC; CDR3 protein: CASSLWDIAKNIQYF
V gene: TRBV5-1; D gene: -; J gene: TRBJ2-1; clone size: many; CDR3 DNA: TGCGCCAGCAGCTTGGGGCTAAATGAGCAGTTCTTC; CDR3 protein: CASSLGLNEQFF
V gene: TRBV9; D gene: -; J gene: TRBJ2-3; clone size: -; CDR3 DNA: TGTGCCAGCAGCGTAGACTTAGGGAGCACAGATACGCAGTATTTT; CDR3 protein: CASSVDLGSTDTQYF
V gene: TRBV5-1; D gene: TRBD1; J gene: TRBJ1-5; clone size: many; CDR3 DNA: TGCGCCAGCAGCTTGGGTGACAGGGGAGTAGATCAGCCCCAGCATTTT; CDR3 protein: CASSLGDRGVDQPQHF
V gene: TRBV29-1; D gene: -; J gene: TRBJ2-1; clone size: few; CDR3 DNA: TGCAGCGTTGAATGGGGGAGTCAGTTCTTC; CDR3 protein: CSVEWGSQFF
V gene: TRBV28; D gene: -; J gene: TRBJ1-5; clone size: -; CDR3 DNA: TGTGCCAGCAGTTTAACCAGGGAATGGGAGCCCCAGCATTTT; CDR3 protein: CASSLTREWEPQHF
V gene: TRBV2; D gene: TRBD2; J gene: TRBJ2-1; clone size: many; CDR3 DNA: TGTGCCAGCAGTGAAGATCGGGGGGGGTACAATGAGCAGTTCTTC; CDR3 protein: CASSEDRGGYNEQFF
V gene: TRBV4-1; D gene: -; J gene: TRBJ1-1; clone size: many; CDR3 DNA: TGCGCCAGCAGCCATACTTGGGGGAGAACGGACCTGAGCACTGAAGCTTTCTTT; CDR3 protein: CASSHTWGRTDLSTEAFF
V gene: TRBV12-3/TRBV12-4; D gene: TRBD1; J gene: TRBJ1-5; clone size: -; CDR3 DNA: TGTGCCAGCAGTCCGACTCGGGGGGGTTGGGACAGGGTAAATCAGCCCCAGCATTTT; CDR3 protein: CASSPTRGGWDRVNQPQHF
V gene: TRBV12-3/TRBV12-4; D gene: TRBD2; J gene: TRBJ2-1; clone size: few; CDR3 DNA: TGTGCCAGCAGTCCTCAGACAGACCCTAGCGGGAGGGCCTCGGGCAATGAGCAGTTCTTC; CDR3 protein: CASSPQTDPSGRASGNEQFF
V gene: TRBV7-8; D gene: -; J gene: TRBJ2-7; clone size: -; CDR3 DNA: TGTGCCAGCAGCTTAAGACTCCTCGCCCCTTACGAGCAGTACTTC; CDR3 protein: CASSLRLLAPYEQYF
V gene: TRBV29-1; D gene: -; J gene: TRBJ2-5; clone size: few; CDR3 DNA: TGCAGCGTTGCGGGCCTGCCAGGGCAAGAGACCCAGTACTTC; CDR3 protein: CSVAGLPGQETQYF
V gene: TRBV28; D gene: TRBD1; J gene: TRBJ2-3; clone size: few; CDR3 DNA: TGTGCCAGCAGCTACGACAGGGGGCAGAAAGATACGCAGTATTTT; CDR3 protein: CASSYDRGQKDTQYF
V gene: TRBV11-2; D gene: TRBD1; J gene: TRBJ1-4; clone size: -; CDR3 DNA: TGTGCCAGCAGCCGAACAGGGGGTGGATATGAAAAACTGTTTTTT; CDR3 protein: CASSRTGGGYEKLFF
V gene: TRBV20-1; D gene: TRBD1; J gene: TRBJ2-7; clone size: -; CDR3 DNA: TGCAGTGTGGGCGGACAGGGGGCCTACGAGCAGTACTTC; CDR3 protein: CSVGGQGAYEQYF
V gene: TRBV12-3/TRBV12-4; D gene: -; J gene: TRBJ2-3; clone size: few; CDR3 DNA: TGTGCCAGCAGACGCGGGCCCGAGGGGCAGTATTTT; CDR3 protein: CASRRGPEGQYF
V gene: TRBV27; D gene: TRBD1; J gene: TRBJ2-1; clone size: -; CDR3 DNA: TGTGCCAGCAGTTTTGGGACAGGGGTTGGCAATGAGCAGTTCTTC; CDR3 protein: CASSFGTGVGNEQFF
V gene: TRBV9; D gene: -; J gene: TRBJ2-3; clone size: -; CDR3 DNA: TGTGCCAGCAGCCCTACCGGCGGTAGCACAGATACGCAGTATTTT; CDR3 protein: CASSPTGGSTDTQYF
V gene: TRBV7-2; D gene: -; J gene: TRBJ2-5; clone size: -; CDR3 DNA: TGTGCCAGCAGCTCCATCGTGGCAGGGGCGGAGACCCAGTACTTC; CDR3 protein: CASSSIVAGAETQYF
V gene: TRBV5-6; D gene: -; J gene: TRBJ2-3; clone size: many; CDR3 DNA: TGTGCCAGCAGTTTGCAGGGATCGGGAGATACGCAGTATTTT; CDR3 protein: CASSLQGSGDTQYF
V gene: TRBV4-2; D gene: -; J gene: TRBJ2-7; clone size: many; CDR3 DNA: TGTGCCAGCAGCCAGGGATCGGACTACGAGCAGTACTTC; CDR3 protein: CASSQGSDYEQYF
V gene: TRBV12-3/TRBV12-4; D gene: TRBD2; J gene: TRBJ2-1; clone size: -; CDR3 DNA: TGTGCCAGCAGGTCACTAGCGGGAACGTCTGAGCAGTTCTTC; CDR3 protein: CASRSLAGTSEQFF